This TCR beta chain originates from a study of cytomegalovirus exposure and HLA in healthy donors. Turning to this clone: Its antigen remains unknown.

With 60 Vbeta and 13 Jbeta primers, the PCR was carried out. In the source study's methods: A follow-up analysis tallied 60 million to 85 million unique TCR beta chains, roughly 10 million shared. Here immunoSEQ multiplex PCR was the method, and the copy in TCRdb shows in-frame clones only, minus some. That table is the source of V, J and clone size, and D and trimming were worked out from the DNA. Among some 100,000 clones listed, 65% to 80% were seen once. The study, taken as a whole, reports: When presence/absence was analysed, sequencing depth was taken to be roughly uniform across donors. According to reports, the classifier identified cytomegalovirus status with high specificity and sensitivity.

This receptor was identified in a woman in her forties or fifties in good health and CMV-seropositive. The sequencing sample was made of PBMCs.

CDR3 nucleotide sequence: TGTGCCAGTAGTATAGATGGACAGGGGAATCAGCCCCAGCATTTT. It codes for CASSIDGQGNQPQHF. The genes are TRBV19 and TRBJ1-5, with TRBD1 matching over 9 bases. CDR1 is LNHDA and CDR2 is SQIVND in the germline V gene (reference sequence). Trimming at V came to 0 bases and at J to 4 bases, leaving 1 base not matched to a gene. This CDR3 has 15 amino acids.